A selection of T cell receptor beta chains follows, all from one sample in a study of blood T cell repertoires in COVID-19. Clones were sequenced by immunoSEQ multiplex PCR, and TCRdb holds only the in-frame ones, with some missing. The sample has about 180,000 clones, around 86% seen once. The sample comprised PBMCs or T cells enriched from blood (not recorded which). The receptors shown here come from a woman in her twenties or thirties who had recovered from COVID-19. The CDR3 runs from the conserved cysteine through the conserved F or W. A D gene is named only where the DNA matches it firmly. A row's size may be missing; if present it is once, few, many or a size class.

j_gene	d_gene	v_gene	abundance	CDR3aa	CDR3nt
TRBJ2-1	TRBD2	TRBV5-4	few	CASSPGPSGSGRDYTEQFF	TGTGCCAGCAGCCCCGGACCTAGCGGGAGCGGGCGGGACTACACTGAGCAGTTCTTC
TRBJ1-5	.	TRBV5-1	.	CALGEQPQHF	TGCGCCCTCGGGGAACAGCCCCAGCATTTT
TRBJ2-7	.	TRBV18	.	CASSPRQYSQSHF	TGTGCCAGCTCACCACGGCAGTATTCTCAATCCCATTTC
TRBJ1-2	.	TRBV7-9	.	CASSLDRDYGYTF	TGTGCCAGCAGCTTAGACAGAGATTATGGCTACACCTTC
TRBJ1-2	.	TRBV28	.	CASSSPGTNYGYTF	TGTGCCAGCAGTTCCCCTGGCACAAACTATGGCTACACCTTC
TRBJ2-7	TRBD2	TRBV6-5	once	CASRHRTSGYYEQYF	TGTGCCAGCAGGCACAGGACTAGCGGGTACTACGAGCAGTACTTC
TRBJ2-1	TRBD2	TRBV19	.	CASGLAGGGNEQFF	TGTGCCAGTGGACTAGCGGGAGGTGGCAATGAGCAGTTCTTC
TRBJ1-3	.	TRBV18	.	CASSPPPGETYGNTIYF	TGTGCCAGCTCACCACCGCCGGGGGAGACATACGGAAACACCATATATTTT
TRBJ1-1	TRBD1	TRBV29-1	.	CSVRQGLALEAFF	TGCAGCGTTAGACAGGGCCTCGCCCTTGAAGCTTTCTTT
TRBJ2-1	TRBD2	TRBV6-4	.	CASSDSSSGGNEQFF	TGTGCCAGCAGTGACTCGAGTAGCGGGGGAAATGAGCAGTTCTTC